One and the same sample provided the 21 T cell receptor beta chains below, sequenced in a study of glioma-infiltrating T cells after dendritic cell vaccination. Stated time point: after dendritic cell vaccination, including at tumor progression/relapse. TCRdb's copy holds only in-frame clones and misses some; the assay was immunoSEQ multiplex PCR. The data show around 10,000 clones, with 81% seen just once and just over 40% held by the top ten. Sequenced here: blood, sampled after dendritic cell vaccination. The receptor source for this set is a human donor with glioblastoma.

The chain employs TRBV11-1 and TRBJ1-5, with a weak D call TRBD1 (5 bases). V was clipped by 5 bases and J by 4 bases, with 9 bases between them. The CDR3 covers 13 residues. The germline CDR1 and CDR2 sequences are SGHAT and FQDESV (reference sequence). The CDR3 loop is CASSLGPNQPQHF. The CDR3 region has the DNA TGTGCCAGCAGCCTGGGGCCAAATCAGCCCCAGCATTTT. Filled out from reference TRBV11-1 and TRBJ1-5, the complete variable domain reads EAEVAQSPRYKITEKSQAVAFWCDPISGHATLYWYRQILGQGPELLVQFQDESVVDDSQLPKDRFSAERLKGVDSTLKIQPAELGDSAMYLCASSLGPNQPQHFGDGTRLSIL.

The V gene is TRBV9, the J gene TRBJ2-1, with D possibly TRBD2 on 6 matching bases. V lost 1 base and J 6 bases, leaving 11 bases between the germline ends. The CDR3 is 14 residues long. CDR1 SGDLS and CDR2 YYNGEE come from the germline V gene. The CDR3 sequence is CASSVHGSPNEQFF. The CDR3 DNA is TGTGCCAGCAGCGTACACGGGAGCCCCAATGAGCAGTTCTTC.

The CDR3: CASGRRDGNTIYF. The CDR3 DNA reads TGTGCCAGCGGAAGACGGGATGGAAACACCATATATTTT. V gene TRBV2 combines with J gene TRBJ1-3, with D hard to call. CDR3 length equals 13 residues. V shed 8 bases and J shed 3 bases, with 11 bases lying between them. Germline loops: CDR1 SNHLY, CDR2 FYNNEI.

The CDR3 loop reads CASSKTSGGLTDTQYF. The CDR3 region has the DNA TGTGCCAGCAGCAAGACTAGCGGGGGACTCACAGATACGCAGTATTTT. The chain has TRBV7-6 and TRBJ2-3; 12 bases align to TRBD2. The CDR3 length is 16 residues. J was trimmed by 2 bases and V by 5 bases; bases with no gene match: 5. Per germline, CDR1 SGHVS and CDR2 FNYEAQ.

V gene TRBV7-2 combines with J gene TRBJ1-1, with D possibly matching TRBD1 (6 bases). V was cut by 4 bases and J by 5 bases, with 11 bases left in between. Germline values: CDR1 SGHTA, CDR2 FQGNSA. The CDR3 loop spans 13 amino acids. The CDR3 nucleotides read TGTGCCAGCAGCTCGCAGGGGTATACTGAAGCTTTCTTT. Protein sequence: CASSSQGYTEAFF.

The chain joins TRBV7-2 to TRBJ2-5; the D gene is possibly TRBD2 (5 bases). The V gene lost 5 bases and the J gene lost 4 bases, with 14 bases spanning the gap. Germline lookup yields CDR1 SGHTA and CDR2 FQGNSA. This CDR3 contains 14 residues. The CDR3, as DNA: TGTGCCAGCAGCCTCCGATGGGGAGTAGAGACCCAGTACTTC. Translating gives CASSLRWGVETQYF. The whole variable domain, remainder taken from reference TRBV7-2 and TRBJ2-5, is GAGVSQSPSNKVTEKGKDVELRCDPISGHTALYWYRQSLGQGLEFLIYFQGNSAPDKSGLPSDRFSAERTGGSVSTLTIQRTQQEDSAVYLCASSLRWGVETQYFGPGTRLLVL.

The chain is built from TRBV5-1 and TRBJ2-7; D perhaps matches TRBD1 (6 bases). The CDR3 has 14 amino acids. V lost 2 bases, J lost 2 bases, and 11 bases lay in between. Per the germline V gene, CDR1 is SGHRS and CDR2 is YFSETQ. The CDR3, as DNA: TGCGCCAGCAGCTTAAGGGGGTTACCCTACGAGCAGTACTTC. It is translated as CASSLRGLPYEQYF.

The V gene is TRBV4-3, the J gene TRBJ1-2; TRBD1 matches at 8 bases. V was clipped by 0 bases and J by 3 bases; unmatched bases: 3. The CDR3 has 15 amino acids. CDR1 is LGHNA, CDR2 YSLEER, per germline. This CDR3 reads CASSQEQGADYGYTF. The CDR3 DNA sequence: TGCGCCAGCAGCCAAGAGCAGGGGGCCGACTATGGCTACACCTTC.

The gene calls are TRBV27 and TRBJ1-2, with D hard to call. From germline, CDR1 is MNHEY and CDR2 SMNVEV (reference sequence). Deletions cut 4 bases from V and 5 bases from J, with 2 bases between. The CDR3 extends over 10 amino acids. CDR3 sequence: CASSSYGYTF. DNA for the CDR3: TGTGCCAGCAGTTCATATGGCTACACCTTC.

The chain employs TRBV5-1 and TRBJ2-2; 9 positions match TRBD1. J lost 7 bases, V lost 3 bases, and 13 bases had no gene match. The CDR3 has 17 residues. The germline V gene has CDR1 SGHRS and CDR2 YFSETQ. In nucleotides, the CDR3 is TGCGCCAGCAGCTGGGCAGGACAGGGGAGGAGCGGCGGGGAGCTGTTTTTT. Encoded protein: CASSWAGQGRSGGELFF.

J is TRBJ1-2 and V is TRBV28; 9 bases map to TRBD1. With V trimmed by 7 bases and J by 3 bases, 12 bases remained unmatched. The CDR3 has 16 amino acids. Germline V gene sequence: CDR1 MDHEN, CDR2 SYDVKM. CDR3 in amino acids: CASIQNPGQGDYGYTF. Here the CDR3 DNA reads TGTGCCAGCATTCAAAACCCGGGACAGGGAGACTATGGCTACACCTTC.

The chain joins TRBV27 to TRBJ2-7, with 8 bases that match TRBD2. V dropped 0 bases and J dropped 5; count of bases not matched to a gene: 6. CDR3 length: 15 amino acids. Germline CDR1 is MNHEY and CDR2 is SMNVEV (reference sequence). CDR3 coding DNA: TGTGCCAGCAGTTTATCATCTAGCGGGTTGGACGAGCAGTACTTC. Protein sequence: CASSLSSSGLDEQYF.

This CDR3 reads CASSQDNRGREETQYF. CDR3 in DNA: TGTGCCAGCAGCCAAGACAACCGGGGGAGGGAAGAGACCCAGTACTTC. The J gene is TRBJ2-5, the V gene TRBV14; 7 bases align to TRBD2. The CDR3 is 16 amino acids. The V and J ends lost 0 bases and 3 bases, in that order; junction bases with no gene match: 7. Germline CDR1 reads SGHDN; CDR2 reads FVKESK.

J is TRBJ2-1 and V is TRBV30; 10 bases are shared with TRBD1. V dropped 5 bases and J dropped 5; count of bases not matched to a gene: 0. CDR1 is GTSNPN and CDR2 is SVGIG in the germline V gene (reference sequence). The CDR3 extends over 12 amino acids. CDR3 bases: TGTGCCTGGGGACAGGGGGACAATGAGCAGTTCTTC. It yields the protein CAWGQGDNEQFF.

V is TRBV27 and J is TRBJ2-1; 7 positions agree with TRBD2. The CDR3 has 16 amino acids. J was trimmed by 2 bases and V by 6 bases; bases with no gene match: 10. Germline lookup yields CDR1 MNHEY and CDR2 SMNVEV (reference sequence). The CDR3 protein is CASRPPLAGPYNEQFF. The CDR3 nucleotides read TGTGCCAGCAGGCCGCCTTTAGCGGGCCCCTACAATGAGCAGTTCTTC.

The chain is built from TRBV20-1 and TRBJ2-3; D perhaps matches TRBD2 (6 bases). Germline values: CDR1 DFQATT, CDR2 SNEGSKA (reference sequence). The V end lost 6 bases, the J end lost 6 bases, and 10 bases lay between the germline ends. There are 11 residues in the CDR3. This CDR3 reads CSASRGDTQYF. DNA for the CDR3: TGCAGTGCAAGCCGGGGGGATACGCAGTATTTT.

The rearrangement uses TRBV2 and TRBJ2-1; 9 nucleotides align to TRBD2. V was pared by 7 bases and J by 7 bases, with 8 bases of the junction left unmatched. Germline V lookup: CDR1 SNHLY, CDR2 FYNNEI. This CDR3 has 14 amino acids. In nucleotides, the CDR3 is TGTGCCAGCAAAGGACTAGCGAGCTCTAATGAGCAGTTCTTC. This gives the protein CASKGLASSNEQFF.

J is TRBJ2-7 and V is TRBV7-9; weak D call: TRBD2 (5 bases). Trimming cost V 5 bases and J 0 bases, with 17 bases left between them. Germline V lookup: CDR1 SEHNR, CDR2 FQNEAQ (reference sequence). The CDR3 covers 16 residues. Here the CDR3 DNA reads TGTGCCAGCAGCCAATGGCCTAGCAGGAGCTCCTACGAGCAGTACTTC. As protein: CASSQWPSRSSYEQYF.

The gene calls are TRBV6-1 and TRBJ2-2; 7 bases match TRBD1. The CDR3 has 14 residues. V was pared by 5 bases and J by 1 base, with 1 base of the junction left unmatched. From germline, CDR1 is MNHNS and CDR2 SASEGT. The CDR3 DNA reads TGTGCCAGCAGTAGACAGGGGAACACCGGGGAGCTGTTTTTT. Protein sequence: CASSRQGNTGELFF.

The chain recombines TRBV28 with TRBJ2-5; the match to TRBD2 covers 11 bases. V lost 4 bases, J lost 5 bases, and 6 bases stayed unmatched. There are 15 residues in the CDR3. Germline CDR1 and CDR2: MDHEN and SYDVKM. Written as DNA, the CDR3 is TGTGCCAGCAGTTCCCTACTAGCGGGAGTTGAGACCCAGTACTTC. This gives the protein CASSSLLAGVETQYF.

This clone is medium-sized in the sample. V and J are TRBV7-9 and TRBJ1-1; D is possibly TRBD1 (5 bases). V was pared by 7 bases and J by 11 bases, with 17 bases between. The CDR3 sequence is 12 residues long. Germline-derived CDR1 and CDR2 are SEHNR and FQNEAQ (reference sequence). The CDR3: CASTLLQGKAFF. The CDR3 DNA is TGTGCCAGCACCCTACTCCAGGGTAAGGCTTTCTTT. Complete variable domain (other parts from reference TRBV7-9 and TRBJ1-1): DTGVSQNPRHKITKRGQNVTFRCDPISEHNRLYWYRQTLGQGPEFLTYFQNEAQLEKSRLLSDRFSAERPKGSFSTLEIQRTEQGDSAMYLCASTLLQGKAFFGQGTRLTVV.